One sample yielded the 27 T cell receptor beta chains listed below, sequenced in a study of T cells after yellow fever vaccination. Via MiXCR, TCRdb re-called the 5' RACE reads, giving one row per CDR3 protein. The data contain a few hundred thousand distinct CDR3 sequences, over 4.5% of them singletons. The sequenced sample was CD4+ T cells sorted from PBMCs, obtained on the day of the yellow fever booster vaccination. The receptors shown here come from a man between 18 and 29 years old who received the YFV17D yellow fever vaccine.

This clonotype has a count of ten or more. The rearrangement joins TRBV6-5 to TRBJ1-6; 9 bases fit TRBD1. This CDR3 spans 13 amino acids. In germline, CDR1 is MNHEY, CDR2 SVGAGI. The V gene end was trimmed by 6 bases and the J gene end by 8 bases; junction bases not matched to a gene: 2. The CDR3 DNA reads TGTGCCAGCAGACGGACAGGGGATTCACCCCTCCACTTT. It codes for CASRRTGDSPLHF.

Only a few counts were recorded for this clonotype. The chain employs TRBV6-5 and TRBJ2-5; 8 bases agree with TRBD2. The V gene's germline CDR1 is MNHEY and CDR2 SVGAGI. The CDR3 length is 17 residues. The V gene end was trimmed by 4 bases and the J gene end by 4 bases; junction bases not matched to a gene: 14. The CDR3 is CASSLGLGGAGGETQYF. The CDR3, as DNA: TGTGCCAGCAGTTTAGGACTCGGGGGGGCCGGTGGAGAGACCCAGTACTTC.

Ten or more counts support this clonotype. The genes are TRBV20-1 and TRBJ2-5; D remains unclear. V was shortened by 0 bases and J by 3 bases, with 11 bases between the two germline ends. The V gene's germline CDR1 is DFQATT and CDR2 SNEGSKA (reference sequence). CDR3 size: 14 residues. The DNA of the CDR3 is TGCAGTGCTAGAGATCGTATAGAAAAAGAGACCCAGTACTTC. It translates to CSARDRIEKETQYF.

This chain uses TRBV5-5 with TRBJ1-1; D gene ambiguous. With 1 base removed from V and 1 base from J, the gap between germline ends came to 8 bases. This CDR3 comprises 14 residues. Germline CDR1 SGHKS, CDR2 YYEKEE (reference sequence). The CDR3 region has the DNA TGTGCCAGCAGCTTGACGGTTTCGAACACTGAAGCTTTCTTT. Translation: CASSLTVSNTEAFF.

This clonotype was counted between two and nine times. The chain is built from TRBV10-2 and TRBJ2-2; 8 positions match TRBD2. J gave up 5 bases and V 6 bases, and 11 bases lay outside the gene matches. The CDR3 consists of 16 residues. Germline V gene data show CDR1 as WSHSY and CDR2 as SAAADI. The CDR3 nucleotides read TGCGCCAGCAGACGAATTAGACCGGGGGGGACCGGGGAGCTGTTTTTT. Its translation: CASRRIRPGGTGELFF.

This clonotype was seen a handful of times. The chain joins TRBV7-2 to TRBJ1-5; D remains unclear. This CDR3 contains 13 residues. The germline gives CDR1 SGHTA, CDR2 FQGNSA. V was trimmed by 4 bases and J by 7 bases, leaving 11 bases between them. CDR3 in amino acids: CASSSLAGQPQHF. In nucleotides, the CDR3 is TGTGCCAGCAGCTCCCTAGCCGGACAGCCCCAGCATTTT.

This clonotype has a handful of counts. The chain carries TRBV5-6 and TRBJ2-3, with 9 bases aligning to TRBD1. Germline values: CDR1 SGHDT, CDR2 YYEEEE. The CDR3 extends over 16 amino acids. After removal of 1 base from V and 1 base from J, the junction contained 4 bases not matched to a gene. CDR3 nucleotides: TGTGCCAGCAGCTTGACAGGGGGCGCGCGCACAGATACGCAGTATTTT. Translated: CASSLTGGARTDTQYF.

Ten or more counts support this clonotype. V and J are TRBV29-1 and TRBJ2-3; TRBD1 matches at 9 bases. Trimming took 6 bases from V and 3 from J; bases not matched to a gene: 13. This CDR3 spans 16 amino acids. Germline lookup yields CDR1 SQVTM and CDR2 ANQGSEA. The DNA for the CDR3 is TGCAGCGTCGGGGACAGGGTTTCGTCCCTTACAGATACGCAGTATTTT. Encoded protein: CSVGDRVSSLTDTQYF.

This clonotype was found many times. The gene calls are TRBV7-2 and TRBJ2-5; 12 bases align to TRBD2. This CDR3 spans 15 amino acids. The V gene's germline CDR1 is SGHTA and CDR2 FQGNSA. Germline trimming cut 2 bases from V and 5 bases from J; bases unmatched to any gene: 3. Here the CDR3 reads CASSLLAGGSETQYF. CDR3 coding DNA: TGTGCCAGCAGCTTACTAGCGGGGGGGTCGGAGACCCAGTACTTC.

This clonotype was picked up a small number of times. As DNA, the CDR3 is TGCGCCAGCAGCCCGGGACAGGGGCTTGGTTCACCCCTCCACTTT. Translation: CASSPGQGLGSPLHF. The rearrangement joins TRBV5-1 to TRBJ1-6, with 10 bases aligning to TRBD1. The junction had 7 bases not matched to a gene; V was cut back by 4 bases and J by 9 bases. This CDR3 is built from 15 residues. Germline loops: CDR1 SGHRS, CDR2 YFSETQ.

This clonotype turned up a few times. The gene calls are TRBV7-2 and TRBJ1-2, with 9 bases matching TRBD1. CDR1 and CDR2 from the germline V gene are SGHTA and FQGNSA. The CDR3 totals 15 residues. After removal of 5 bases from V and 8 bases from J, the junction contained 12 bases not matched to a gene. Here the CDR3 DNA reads TGTGCCAGCAGCCAACAGATTACAGGGGGCGGGGGCTACACCTTC. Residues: CASSQQITGGGGYTF.

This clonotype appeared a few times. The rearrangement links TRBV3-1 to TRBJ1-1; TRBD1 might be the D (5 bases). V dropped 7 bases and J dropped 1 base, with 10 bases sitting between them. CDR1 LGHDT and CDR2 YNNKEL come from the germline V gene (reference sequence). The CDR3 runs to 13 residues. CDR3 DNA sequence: TGTGCCAGCACTGACGGGACGAACACTGAAGCTTTCTTT. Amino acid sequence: CASTDGTNTEAFF.

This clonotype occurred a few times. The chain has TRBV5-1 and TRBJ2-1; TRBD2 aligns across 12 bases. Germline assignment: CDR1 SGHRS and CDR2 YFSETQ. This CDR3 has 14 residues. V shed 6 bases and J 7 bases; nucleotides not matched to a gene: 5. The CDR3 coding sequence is TGCGCCAGCAAATCCGGGACTAGCGGGAATGAGCAGTTCTTC. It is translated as CASKSGTSGNEQFF.

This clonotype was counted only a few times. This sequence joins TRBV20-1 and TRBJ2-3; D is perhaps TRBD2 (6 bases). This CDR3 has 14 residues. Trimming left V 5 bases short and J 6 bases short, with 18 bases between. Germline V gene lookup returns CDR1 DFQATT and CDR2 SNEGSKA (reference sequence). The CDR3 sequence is CSAPLPGVLDTQYF. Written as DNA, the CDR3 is TGCAGTGCTCCATTACCGGGGGTCTTGGATACGCAGTATTTT.

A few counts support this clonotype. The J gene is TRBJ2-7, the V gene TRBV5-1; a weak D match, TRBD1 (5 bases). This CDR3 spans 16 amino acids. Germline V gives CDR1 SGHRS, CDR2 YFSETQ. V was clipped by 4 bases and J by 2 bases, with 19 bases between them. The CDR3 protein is CASSASPPDNPYEQYF. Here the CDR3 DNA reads TGCGCCAGCAGCGCCTCACCCCCGGACAACCCCTACGAGCAGTACTTC.

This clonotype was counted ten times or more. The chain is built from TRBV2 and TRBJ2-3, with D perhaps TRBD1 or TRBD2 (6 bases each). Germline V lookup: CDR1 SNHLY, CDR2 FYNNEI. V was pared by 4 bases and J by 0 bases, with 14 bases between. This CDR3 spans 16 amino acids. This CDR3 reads CASSGGASLSTDTQYF. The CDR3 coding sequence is TGTGCCAGCAGTGGGGGGGCAAGCCTGAGCACAGATACGCAGTATTTT.

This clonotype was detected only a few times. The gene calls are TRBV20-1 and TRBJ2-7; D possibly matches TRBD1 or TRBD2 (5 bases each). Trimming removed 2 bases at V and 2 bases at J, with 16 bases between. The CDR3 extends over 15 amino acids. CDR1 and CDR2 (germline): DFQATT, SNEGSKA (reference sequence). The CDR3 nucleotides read TGCAGTGCTAGATTACCGGGACGGTCCCCCTACGAGCAGTACGTC. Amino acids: CSARLPGRSPYEQYV.

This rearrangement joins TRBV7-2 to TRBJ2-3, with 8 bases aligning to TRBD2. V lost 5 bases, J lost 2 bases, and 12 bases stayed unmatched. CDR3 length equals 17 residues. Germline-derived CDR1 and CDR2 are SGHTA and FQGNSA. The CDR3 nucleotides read TGTGCCAGCAGCCGACCCGGGGGGGGACTATACACAGATACGCAGTATTTT. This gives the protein CASSRPGGGLYTDTQYF.

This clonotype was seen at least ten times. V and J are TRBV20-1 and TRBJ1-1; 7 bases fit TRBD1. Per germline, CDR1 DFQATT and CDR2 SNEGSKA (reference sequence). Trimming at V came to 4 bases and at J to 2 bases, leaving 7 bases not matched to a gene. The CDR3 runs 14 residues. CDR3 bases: TGCAGTGCTACCCGACAGGGCGGAAACACTGAAGCTTTCTTT. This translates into CSATRQGGNTEAFF.

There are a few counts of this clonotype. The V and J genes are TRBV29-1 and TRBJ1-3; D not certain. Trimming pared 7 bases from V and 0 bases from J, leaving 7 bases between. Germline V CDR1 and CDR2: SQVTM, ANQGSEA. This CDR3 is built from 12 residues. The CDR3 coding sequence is TGCAGCGCTTCAAACTCTGGAAACACCATATATTTT. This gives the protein CSASNSGNTIYF.

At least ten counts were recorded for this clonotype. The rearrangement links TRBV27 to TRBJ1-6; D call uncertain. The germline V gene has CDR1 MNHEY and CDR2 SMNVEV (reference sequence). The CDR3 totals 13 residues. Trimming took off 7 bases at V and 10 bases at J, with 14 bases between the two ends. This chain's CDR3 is CASTRRGGSPLHF. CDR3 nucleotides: TGTGCCAGCACCAGACGGGGTGGGTCACCCCTCCACTTT.

The CDR3 sequence is CASSTPGQGAVNNEQFF. The CDR3, as DNA: TGTGCCAGCAGCACCCCGGGACAGGGGGCAGTCAACAATGAGCAGTTCTTC. The chain has TRBV21-1 and TRBJ2-1; the tabulated D call, TRBD1, remains unverified against the DNA. TRBV21-1 constitutes a pseudogene. This CDR3 contains 17 residues.

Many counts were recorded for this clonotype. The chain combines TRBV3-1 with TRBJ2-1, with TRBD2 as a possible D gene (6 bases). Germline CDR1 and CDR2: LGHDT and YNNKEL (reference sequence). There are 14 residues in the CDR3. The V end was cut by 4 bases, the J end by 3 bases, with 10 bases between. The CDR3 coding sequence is TGTGCCAGCAGCCCCCGGGGGTACTACAATGAGCAGTTCTTC. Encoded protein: CASSPRGYYNEQFF.

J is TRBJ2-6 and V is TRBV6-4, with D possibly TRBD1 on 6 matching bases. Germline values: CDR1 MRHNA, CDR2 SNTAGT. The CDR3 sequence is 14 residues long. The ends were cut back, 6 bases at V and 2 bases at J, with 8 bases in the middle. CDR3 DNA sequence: TGTGCCAGCAGACAGGGAGCTGGGGCCAACGTCCTGACTTTC. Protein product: CASRQGAGANVLTF.

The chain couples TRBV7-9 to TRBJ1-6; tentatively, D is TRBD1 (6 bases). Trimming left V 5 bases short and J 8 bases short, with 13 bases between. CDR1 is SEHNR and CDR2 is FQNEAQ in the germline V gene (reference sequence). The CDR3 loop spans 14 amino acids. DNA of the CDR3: TGTGCCAGCAGCGTACAGGGAGGTCATTCACCCCTCCACTTT. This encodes CASSVQGGHSPLHF.

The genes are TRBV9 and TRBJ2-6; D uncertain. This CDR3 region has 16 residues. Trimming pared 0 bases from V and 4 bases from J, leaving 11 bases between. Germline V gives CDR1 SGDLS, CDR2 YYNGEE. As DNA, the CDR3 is TGTGCCAGCAGCGTAGGGGTTTATTACGGGGCCAACGTCCTGACTTTC. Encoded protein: CASSVGVYYGANVLTF.

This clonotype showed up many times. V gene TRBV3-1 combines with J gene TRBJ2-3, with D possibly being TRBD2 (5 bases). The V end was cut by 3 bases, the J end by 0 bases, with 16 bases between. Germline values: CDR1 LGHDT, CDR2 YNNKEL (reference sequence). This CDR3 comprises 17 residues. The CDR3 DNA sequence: TGTGCCAGCAGCCATTGGGGTAGCGAGGCTAGCACAGATACGCAGTATTTT. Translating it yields CASSHWGSEASTDTQYF.